The 11 T cell receptor beta chains reported below all come from one sample, sequenced in a study of CD4+ T cells in melanoma. Sequencing used immunoSEQ multiplex PCR; TCRdb keeps in-frame clones, though not all of them. The table shows around 100,000 clones, with about 92% occurring only once. Sequencing input: peripheral blood. Every receptor here comes from a human donor with melanoma.

This chain connects TRBV6-5 to TRBJ1-1, with TRBD1 as a possible D gene (6 bases). CDR3 length: 15 residues. Trimming stripped 0 bases from V and 5 bases from J, with 13 bases between. CDR1 and CDR2 (germline): MNHEY, SVGAGI. The CDR3 reads CASSYSYREDTEAFF. DNA of the CDR3: TGTGCCAGCAGTTACTCGTACAGGGAGGATACTGAAGCTTTCTTT.

CDR3 region: CASSRSEAFF. CDR3 nucleotide sequence: TGTGCCAGCTCACGCTCTGAAGCTTTCTTT. The chain uses TRBV18 and TRBJ1-1; no reliable D call. The germline V gene encodes CDR1 KGHSH and CDR2 LQKENI. V lost 4 bases to trimming and J lost 6 bases, with 3 bases between them. There are 10 residues in the CDR3.

The chain couples TRBV29-1 to TRBJ2-7; D not resolved. Trimming cost V 4 bases and J 0 bases, with 7 bases left between them. The CDR3 is 12 residues long. CDR1 SQVTM and CDR2 ANQGSEA come from the germline V gene. CDR3 bases: TGCAGCGTTGGTGTCACCTCCTACGAGCAGTACTTC. This translates into CSVGVTSYEQYF.

In this sample, this clone turned up once. The CDR3 bases are TGTGCCAGCAGGCGGACCCTGGAAGACGAGCAGTACTTC. Protein product: CASRRTLEDEQYF. The J gene is TRBJ2-7, the V gene TRBV6-1; D is undetermined. Between the trimmed V and J ends, which lost 6 bases and 5 bases, there was a span of 14 bases. Per germline, CDR1 MNHNS and CDR2 SASEGT. The CDR3 spans 13 residues.

V gene TRBV7-9 combines with J gene TRBJ1-5; D gene unclear. Germline V gene lookup returns CDR1 SEHNR and CDR2 FQNEAQ (reference sequence). Between the trimmed V and J ends, which lost 5 bases and 5 bases, there was a span of 10 bases. The CDR3 spans 13 residues. This CDR3 is CASSQFGDQPQHF. The CDR3, as DNA: TGTGCCAGCAGCCAGTTCGGGGATCAGCCCCAGCATTTT.

The chain is built from TRBV28 and TRBJ2-1, with 15 nucleotides matching TRBD2. The CDR3 extends over 19 amino acids. The J segment lost 0 bases and the V segment lost 5 bases, leaving 8 bases of the junction unmatched. Germline lookup yields CDR1 MDHEN and CDR2 SYDVKM. CDR3 sequence: CASSTPGTSGRSSYNEQFF. The CDR3 bases are TGTGCCAGCAGTACACCCGGGACTAGCGGGAGGAGCTCCTACAATGAGCAGTTCTTC.

The chain has TRBV7-2 and TRBJ2-3; the match to TRBD2 covers 14 bases. J was trimmed by 5 bases and V by 3 bases; bases with no gene match: 4. Germline lookup yields CDR1 SGHTA and CDR2 FQGNSA. CDR3 length: 16 residues. CDR3 DNA: TGTGCCAGCAGCTTCGGGACTAGCGGGGGATTAGATACGCAGTATTTT. It specifies CASSFGTSGGLDTQYF.

The rearrangement joins TRBV7-9 to TRBJ1-6, with 8 bases matching TRBD1. There are 14 residues in the CDR3. The germline V gene has CDR1 SEHNR and CDR2 FQNEAQ (reference sequence). V lost 4 bases to trimming and J lost 6 bases; unmatched junction nucleotides: 2. The CDR3 nucleotides read TGTGCCAGCAGCTGGGGACAGGTTAATTCACCCCTCCACTTT. It yields the protein CASSWGQVNSPLHF.

This clone was counted only a few times. The chain links TRBV2 to TRBJ1-5; D uncertain. This CDR3 is 13 amino acids long. The germline V gene has CDR1 SNHLY and CDR2 FYNNEI. The ends were cut back, 11 bases at V and 7 bases at J, with 18 bases in the middle. The CDR3 bases are TGTGCCCTGTCGAGGAGGGCAGGACAGCCCCAGCATTTT. This sequence encodes CALSRRAGQPQHF.

The chain recombines TRBV6-5 with TRBJ2-1; D call uncertain. The V gene lost 2 bases and the J gene lost 5 bases, with 7 bases spanning the gap. Germline lookup yields CDR1 MNHEY and CDR2 SVGAGI. This CDR3 has 13 amino acids. CDR3 DNA: TGTGCCAGCAGTTACAGTCTCAACAATGAGCAGTTCTTC. It yields the protein CASSYSLNNEQFF.

The rearrangement uses TRBV10-3 and TRBJ2-7, with 10 bases that match TRBD2. CDR3 length: 13 residues. Germline V gives CDR1 ENHRY, CDR2 SYGVKD. J was trimmed by 6 bases and V by 10 bases; bases with no gene match: 9. The CDR3 nucleotides read TGTGCCACCGCCCTAGCGGGAGAAGGCGAGCAGTACTTC. This codes for CATALAGEGEQYF.